This TCR beta chain came from a study of CD8 T cells in ankylosing spondylitis. Overall study findings and caveats: Apparently characteristic of ankylosing spondylitis blood was a TCR beta motif (fewer than 10 highly homologous variants).

TCRdb re-derived calls from the 5' RACE reads in MiXCR, one entry per CDR3 protein. The repertoire holds some 800,000 distinct CDR3 sequences, with around 11% as singletons. The CDR3 is 15 amino acids. V shed 2 bases and J shed 0 bases, with 11 bases lying between them. Per germline, CDR1 SGHAT and CDR2 FQDESV (reference sequence). This clonotype was counted a few times. The antigen is not known. This sequence originates from a male donor with ankylosing spondylitis. Specimen: blood, either unsorted or a sorted T cell fraction (not recorded which). The J gene is TRBJ2-7, the V gene TRBV11-1; D is perhaps TRBD1 (6 bases). The CDR3: CASSLPGVDSYEQYF. Here the CDR3 DNA reads TGTGCCAGCAGCTTACCAGGGGTCGACTCCTACGAGCAGTACTTC. Full variable domain (remainder filled in from reference TRBV11-1 and TRBJ2-7): EAEVAQSPRYKITEKSQAVAFWCDPISGHATLYWYRQILGQGPELLVQFQDESVVDDSQLPKDRFSAERLKGVDSTLKIQPAELGDSAMYLCASSLPGVDSYEQYFGPGTRLTVT.